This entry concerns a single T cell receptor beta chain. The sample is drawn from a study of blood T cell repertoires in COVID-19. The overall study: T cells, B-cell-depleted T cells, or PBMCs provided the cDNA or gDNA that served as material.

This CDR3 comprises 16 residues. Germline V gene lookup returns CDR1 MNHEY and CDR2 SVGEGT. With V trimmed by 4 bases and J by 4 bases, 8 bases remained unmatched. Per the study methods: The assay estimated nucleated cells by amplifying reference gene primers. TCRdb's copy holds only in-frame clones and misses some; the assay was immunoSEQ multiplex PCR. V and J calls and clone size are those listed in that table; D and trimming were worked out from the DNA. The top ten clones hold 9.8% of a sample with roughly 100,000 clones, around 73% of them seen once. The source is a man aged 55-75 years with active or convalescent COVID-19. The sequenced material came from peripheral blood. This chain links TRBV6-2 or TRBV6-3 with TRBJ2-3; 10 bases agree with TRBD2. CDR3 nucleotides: TGTGCCAGCAGTTCACCGAGCGGGAGGGCTGCAGATACGCAGTATTTT. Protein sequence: CASSSPSGRAADTQYF.